The clone carrying this TCR beta chain has a count of ten or more. Its target is unknown. This CDR3 is 14 amino acids long. V lost 5 bases, J lost 0 bases, and 10 bases lay in between. This record belongs to a study of early T cells in non-severe SARS-CoV-2 infection. As for the study in general: Unsorted whole blood bulk RNA was sequenced, with unpaired chains.

TCRdb re-called the 5' RACE reads with MiXCR, one entry per CDR3 protein. The repertoire holds about 36,000 distinct CDR3 sequences, with approximately 6.6% as singletons. Study results and caveats: CD4 and private specificities were missed by VDJdb matching, which favored anti-spike CD8 responses.

The clonotype originates from an adult who was a healthcare worker with PCR-confirmed SARS-CoV-2 infection or an uninfected control (not recorded which). The V gene is TRBV12-3 or TRBV12-4, the J gene TRBJ2-5; D call uncertain. Source: whole blood, taken at baseline. The CDR3 DNA reads TGTGCCAGCAGTCCCGGCAACAACCAAGAGACCCAGTACTTC. As protein: CASSPGNNQETQYF.